These T cell receptor beta chains were read from a single sample in a study of blood T cell repertoires in COVID-19. Libraries were prepared by immunoSEQ multiplex PCR; TCRdb keeps only in-frame clonotypes and omits some of them. There are about 150,000 clones in the sample; more than 80% occur only once, and more than 2% lies in the top ten. Sequencing was performed on peripheral blood. The receptor set was obtained from a man aged 70 or older with acute or convalescent COVID-19. Each CDR3 is given without its conserved first and last residue. The order of the fields is J gene, V gene, clone size, CDR3 length, CDR3 protein. Some rows have no size entry. The others give once, few or many, or a class for an expanded clone.

J: TRBJ2-7
V: TRBV27
size: .
length: 11
CDR3: ASSQDRGYEQY

J: TRBJ2-2
V: TRBV11-2
size: once
length: 13
CDR3: ASSLGLANTGELF

J: TRBJ1-4
V: TRBV2
size: .
length: 15
CDR3: ASSARLPGSLNEKLF

J: TRBJ1-1
V: TRBV10-2
size: once
length: 11
CDR3: ASSETGLREAF

J: TRBJ2-3
V: TRBV29-1
size: .
length: 12
CDR3: SADPGQGGDTQY

J: TRBJ2-2
V: TRBV7-3
size: .
length: 11
CDR3: ASSSSGGGELF

J: TRBJ2-1
V: TRBV14
size: .
length: 14
CDR3: ASSQDTGVTYNEQF

J: TRBJ1-5
V: TRBV28
size: .
length: 13
CDR3: ASSLERTYNQPQH

J: TRBJ2-2
V: TRBV6-6
size: few
length: 13
CDR3: ASSQQGANTGELF

J: TRBJ2-5
V: TRBV30
size: .
length: 14
CDR3: AWSPYGLAGARVQY

J: TRBJ1-5
V: TRBV18
size: .
length: 12
CDR3: ASSMDRGHQPQH

J: TRBJ2-5
V: TRBV5-1
size: .
length: 14
CDR3: ASTDRLAGVGETQY

J: TRBJ2-7
V: TRBV19
size: few
length: 12
CDR3: ASSPGQGGHEQY

J: TRBJ2-5
V: TRBV11-2
size: .
length: 13
CDR3: ASSPRGGWGETQY

J: TRBJ2-2
V: TRBV5-1
size: once
length: 13
CDR3: ASSLVDRDTGELF

J: TRBJ2-2
V: TRBV19
size: .
length: 14
CDR3: ARGASGSDNTGELF

J: TRBJ2-3
V: TRBV19
size: .
length: 12
CDR3: ASGPGQGADTQY

J: TRBJ2-7
V: TRBV6-5
size: .
length: 11
CDR3: ASSRTGAYEQY

J: TRBJ1-6
V: TRBV5-1
size: .
length: 13
CDR3: ASSSGTGAYSPLH

J: TRBJ2-3
V: TRBV5-1
size: .
length: 13
CDR3: ASSPLQGEADTQY

J: TRBJ1-1
V: TRBV10-3
size: .
length: 12
CDR3: AIRGDIQNTEAF

J: TRBJ2-2
V: TRBV28
size: .
length: 13
CDR3: ASRSPGQVTGELF

J: TRBJ2-7
V: TRBV10-3
size: .
length: 11
CDR3: AIRGTGGGEQY